The present T cell receptor beta chain was sequenced within a study of identical twins. Broader study findings: Compared with models, monozygotic twins showed more out-of-frame TCR alpha sharing. Twins' excess sharing was less marked for out-of-frame beta sequences.

Template switching created a universal primer site, and the cDNA included unique molecular identifiers. One entry per CDR3 protein, called by TCRdb with MiXCR from the 5' RACE reads. The table lists around 340,000 distinct CDR3 sequences, 9% to 15% of them singletons. This clonotype has only a few counts. The antigen is undetermined. This CDR3 spans 16 amino acids. V lost 3 bases, J lost 4 bases, and 19 bases lay in between. CDR1 is SQVTM, CDR2 ANQGSEA, per germline. These same data were also listed under a study on yellow fever vaccine responses in identical twins. This second study notes: In identical twins, vaccine T cell responses appeared partly shared and partly individual.

The sequencing sample was made of CD8+ T cells sorted from blood. The chain combines TRBV29-1 with TRBJ2-1; no firm D call. The TCR originated in a woman between 18 and 29 years old in good health. The CDR3 reads CSVDGSGDRAYNEQFF. DNA of the CDR3: TGCAGCGTTGACGGTTCCGGAGACCGAGCTTACAATGAGCAGTTCTTC.